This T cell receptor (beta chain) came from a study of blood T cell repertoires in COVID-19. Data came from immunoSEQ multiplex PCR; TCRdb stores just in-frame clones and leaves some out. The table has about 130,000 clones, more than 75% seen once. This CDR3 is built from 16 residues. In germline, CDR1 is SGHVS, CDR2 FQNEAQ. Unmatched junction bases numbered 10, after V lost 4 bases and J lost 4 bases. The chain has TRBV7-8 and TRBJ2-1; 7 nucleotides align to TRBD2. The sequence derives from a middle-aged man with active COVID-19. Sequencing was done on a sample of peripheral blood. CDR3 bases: TGTGCCAGCAGCTCCCTAGCGGCCGGGGGTTACAATGAGCAGTTCTTC. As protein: CASSSLAAGGYNEQFF. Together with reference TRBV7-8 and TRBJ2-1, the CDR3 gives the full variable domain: GAGVSQSPRYKVAKRGQDVALRCDPISGHVSLFWYQQALGQGPEFLTYFQNEAQLDKSGLPSDRFFAERPEGSVSTLKIQRTQQEDSAVYLCASSSLAAGGYNEQFFGPGTRLTVL.